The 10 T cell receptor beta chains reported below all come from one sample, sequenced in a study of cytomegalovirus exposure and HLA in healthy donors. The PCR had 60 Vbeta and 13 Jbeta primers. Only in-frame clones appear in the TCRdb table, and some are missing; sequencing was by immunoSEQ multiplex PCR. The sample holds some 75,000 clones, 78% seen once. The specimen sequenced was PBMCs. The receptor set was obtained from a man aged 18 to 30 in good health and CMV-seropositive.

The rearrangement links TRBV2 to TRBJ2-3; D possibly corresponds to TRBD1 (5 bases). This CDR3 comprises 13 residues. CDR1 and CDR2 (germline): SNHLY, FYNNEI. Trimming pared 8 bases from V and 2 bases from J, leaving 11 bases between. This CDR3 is CASGGAYTDTQYF. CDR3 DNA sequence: TGTGCCAGCGGTGGGGCTTACACAGATACGCAGTATTTT.

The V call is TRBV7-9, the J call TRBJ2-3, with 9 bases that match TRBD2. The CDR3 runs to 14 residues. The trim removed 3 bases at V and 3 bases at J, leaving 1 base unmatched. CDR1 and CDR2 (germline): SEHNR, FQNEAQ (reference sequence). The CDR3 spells CASSFSGRTDTQYF. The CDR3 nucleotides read TGTGCCAGCAGCTTTAGCGGGAGAACAGATACGCAGTATTTT.

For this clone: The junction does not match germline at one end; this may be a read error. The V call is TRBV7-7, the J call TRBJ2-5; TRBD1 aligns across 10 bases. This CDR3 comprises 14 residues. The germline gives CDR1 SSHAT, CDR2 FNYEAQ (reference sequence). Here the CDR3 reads CASSPTGGGETQYF. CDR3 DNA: TGTGCTAGCAGCCCGACAGGGGGCGGAGAGACCCAGTACTTC. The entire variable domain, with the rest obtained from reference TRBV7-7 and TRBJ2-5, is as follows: GAGVSQSPRYKVTKRGQDVTLRCDPISSHATLYWYQQALGQGPEFLTYFNYEAQPDKSGLPSDRFSAERPEGSISTLTIQRTEQRDSAMYRCASSPTGGGETQYFGPGTRLLVL.

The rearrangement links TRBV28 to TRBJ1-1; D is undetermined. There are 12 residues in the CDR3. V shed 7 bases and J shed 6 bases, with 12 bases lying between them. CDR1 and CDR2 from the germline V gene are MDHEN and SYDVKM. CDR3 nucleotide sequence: TGTGCCAGCAAGGAGGGTACCGCTGAAGCTTTCTTT. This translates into CASKEGTAEAFF.

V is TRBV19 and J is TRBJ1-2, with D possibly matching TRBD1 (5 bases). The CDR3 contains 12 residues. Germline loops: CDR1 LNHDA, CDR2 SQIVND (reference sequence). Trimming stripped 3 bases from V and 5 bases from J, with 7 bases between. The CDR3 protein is CASSMTAYGYTF. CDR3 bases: TGTGCCAGTAGTATGACAGCATATGGCTACACCTTC.

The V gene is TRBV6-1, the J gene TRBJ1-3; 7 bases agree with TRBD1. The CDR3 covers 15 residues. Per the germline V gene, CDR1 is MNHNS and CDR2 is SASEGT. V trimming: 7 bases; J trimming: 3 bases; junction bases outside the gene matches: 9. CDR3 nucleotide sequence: TGTGCCAGCACACCCGGGACAGTCTATGGAAACACCATATATTTT. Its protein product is CASTPGTVYGNTIYF.

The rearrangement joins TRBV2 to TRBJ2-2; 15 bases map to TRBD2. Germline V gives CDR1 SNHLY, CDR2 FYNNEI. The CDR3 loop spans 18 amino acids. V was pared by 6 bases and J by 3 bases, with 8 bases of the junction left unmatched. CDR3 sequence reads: CASRTGLAGGRYTGELFF. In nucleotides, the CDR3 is TGTGCCAGCAGAACCGGACTAGCGGGAGGGCGGTACACCGGGGAGCTGTTTTTT.

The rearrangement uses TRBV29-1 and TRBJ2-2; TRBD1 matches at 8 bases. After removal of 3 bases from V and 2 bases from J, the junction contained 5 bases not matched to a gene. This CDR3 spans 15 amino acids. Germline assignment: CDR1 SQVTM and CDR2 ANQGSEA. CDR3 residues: CSVDRTGTNTGELFF. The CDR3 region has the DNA TGCAGCGTTGACAGGACAGGGACCAACACCGGGGAGCTGTTTTTT.

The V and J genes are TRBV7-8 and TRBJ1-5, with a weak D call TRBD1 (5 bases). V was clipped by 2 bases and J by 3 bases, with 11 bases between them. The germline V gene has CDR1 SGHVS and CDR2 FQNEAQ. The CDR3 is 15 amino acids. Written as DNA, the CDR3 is TGTGCCAGCAGCTTATCATTAGGGGTCAATCAGCCCCAGCATTTT. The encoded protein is CASSLSLGVNQPQHF.

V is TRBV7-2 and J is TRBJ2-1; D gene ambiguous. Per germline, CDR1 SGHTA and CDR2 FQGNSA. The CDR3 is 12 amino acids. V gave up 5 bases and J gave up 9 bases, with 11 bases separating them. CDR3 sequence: CASSLGRGEQFF. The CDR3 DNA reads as TGTGCCAGCAGCCTCGGCAGAGGTGAGCAGTTCTTC.